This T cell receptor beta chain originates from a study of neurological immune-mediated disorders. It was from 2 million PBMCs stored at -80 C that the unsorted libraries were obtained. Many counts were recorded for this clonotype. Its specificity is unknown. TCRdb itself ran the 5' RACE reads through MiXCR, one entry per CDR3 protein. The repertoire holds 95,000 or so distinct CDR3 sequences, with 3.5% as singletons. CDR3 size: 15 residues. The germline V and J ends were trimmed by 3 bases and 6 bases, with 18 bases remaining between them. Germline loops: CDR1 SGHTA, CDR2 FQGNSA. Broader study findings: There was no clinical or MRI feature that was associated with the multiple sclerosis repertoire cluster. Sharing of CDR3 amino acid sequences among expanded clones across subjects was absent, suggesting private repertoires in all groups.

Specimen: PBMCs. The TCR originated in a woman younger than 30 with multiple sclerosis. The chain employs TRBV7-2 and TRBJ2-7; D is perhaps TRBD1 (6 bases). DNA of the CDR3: TGTGCCAGCAGCTTGGATCCGGGACAAACCCGCGAGCAGTACTTC. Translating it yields CASSLDPGQTREQYF.